This passage covers 27 T cell receptor beta chains from one sample sequenced in a study of blood T cell repertoires in COVID-19. Some clones are missing from TCRdb's copy, which holds only in-frame ones; the method was immunoSEQ multiplex PCR. The table has fewer than 30,000 clones, roughly 84% seen once. Sequencing used peripheral blood. The receptor source for this set is a human donor in a cohort sampled during active COVID-19.

The chain has TRBV15 and TRBJ1-3, with no clear D. Germline loops: CDR1 LNHNV, CDR2 YYDKDF (reference sequence). Trimming pared 0 bases from V and 0 bases from J, leaving 6 bases between. The CDR3 contains 15 residues. The CDR3 sequence is CATSRDPNSGNTIYF. In DNA form, the CDR3 reads TGTGCCACCAGCAGAGACCCCAACTCTGGAAACACCATATATTTT.

This chain uses TRBV7-2 with TRBJ2-1, with 12 bases lining up with TRBD2. This CDR3 spans 18 amino acids. V dropped 0 bases and J dropped 4; count of bases not matched to a gene: 7. In germline, CDR1 is SGHTA, CDR2 FQGNSA. The CDR3 here is CASSLASSGGASYNEQFF. The CDR3 DNA follows: TGTGCCAGCAGCTTAGCTTCTAGCGGGGGGGCCAGTTACAATGAGCAGTTCTTC.

This clone appeared a few times. The V and J genes are TRBV5-1 and TRBJ2-7, with D perhaps TRBD1 (6 bases). In germline, CDR1 is SGHRS, CDR2 YFSETQ. V shed 3 bases and J shed 3 bases, with 10 bases lying between them. The CDR3 loop spans 13 amino acids. The DNA for the CDR3 is TGCGCCAGCAGCTCCATGGACAGCTACGAGCAGTACTTC. Its translation: CASSSMDSYEQYF.

This clone was counted once. This chain uses TRBV5-6 with TRBJ2-7; the D gene is possibly TRBD1 (5 bases). Germline V gene sequence: CDR1 SGHDT, CDR2 YYEEEE. This CDR3 has 12 amino acids. Trimming shortened V by 4 bases and J by 0 bases, and 5 bases separated the two germline ends. The CDR3 loop is CASSRGSYEQYF. The CDR3 nucleotides read TGTGCCAGCAGCAGGGGCTCCTACGAGCAGTACTTC.

The chain links TRBV11-2 to TRBJ1-2; 7 bases match TRBD1. This CDR3 is built from 17 residues. Trimming at V came to 6 bases and at J to 2 bases, leaving 15 bases not matched to a gene. The V gene's germline CDR1 is SGHAT and CDR2 FQNNGV. Written as DNA, the CDR3 is TGTGCCAGCAGACCATTCTTCCCGGGACAGAGAAACTATGGCTACACCTTC. Protein sequence: CASRPFFPGQRNYGYTF.

V and J are TRBV27 and TRBJ2-1, with TRBD2 identical over 7 bases. This CDR3 is 17 amino acids long. J was trimmed by 7 bases and V by 2 bases; bases with no gene match: 14. Germline assignment: CDR1 MNHEY and CDR2 SMNVEV (reference sequence). In nucleotides, the CDR3 is TGTGCCAGCAGTTTAAATTGGGCGGGAGAAAAGGCTAATGAGCAGTTCTTC. It yields the protein CASSLNWAGEKANEQFF.

This chain links TRBV4-1 with TRBJ1-2, with D possibly being TRBD1 (5 bases). Trimming took off 2 bases at V and 6 bases at J, with 13 bases between the two ends. This CDR3 is 14 amino acids long. The germline gives CDR1 MGHRA, CDR2 YSYEKL. The CDR3 DNA sequence: TGCGCCAGCAGCCAACAACAGGTTTCAGATGGCTACACCTTC. It is translated as CASSQQQVSDGYTF.

V is TRBV6-6 and J is TRBJ2-2; 7 nucleotides align to TRBD1. Germline trimming cut 6 bases from V and 5 bases from J; bases unmatched to any gene: 12. Germline CDR1 MNHNY, CDR2 SVGAGI (reference sequence). This CDR3 has 16 amino acids. The CDR3 sequence: CASSLLGTAGTGELFF. The CDR3 bases are TGTGCCAGCAGCCTCCTCGGGACAGCCGGAACCGGGGAGCTGTTTTTT.

This chain links TRBV6-6 with TRBJ2-5; 14 nucleotides line up with TRBD2. CDR3 length: 17 amino acids. Trimming cost V 6 bases and J 6 bases; bases outside gene matches: 12. Germline V lookup: CDR1 MNHNY, CDR2 SVGAGI (reference sequence). CDR3 in DNA: TGTGCCAGCAGCCGAAAACTGACTAGCGGGGGGGCGCAGACCCAGTACTTC. This codes for CASSRKLTSGGAQTQYF.

The rearrangement links TRBV3-1 (or the pseudogene TRBV3-2) to TRBJ2-3, with TRBD2 matching over 7 bases. Trimming removed 4 bases from V and 15 bases from J; junction bases left unmatched: 22. Per germline, CDR1 LGHDT and CDR2 YNNKEL (reference sequence). CDR3 length: 16 amino acids. The CDR3 here is CASSRGLVNGIGGLYF. The CDR3 coding sequence is TGTGCCAGCAGCCGAGGACTAGTTAACGGCATTGGGGGGTTATATTTT.

This clone has a single count. The chain has TRBV4-1 and TRBJ2-7; 11 nucleotides match TRBD1. CDR1 is MGHRA, CDR2 YSYEKL, per germline. The CDR3 spans 17 residues. V gave up 4 bases and J gave up 1 base; unmatched junction bases: 9. This CDR3 is CASSPRWGQGESYEQYF. DNA for the CDR3: TGCGCCAGCAGCCCTAGATGGGGACAGGGGGAGTCCTACGAGCAGTACTTC.

The chain joins TRBV20-1 to TRBJ2-3; 8 bases map to TRBD2. The V and J ends lost 3 bases and 6 bases, in that order; junction bases with no gene match: 11. The germline V gene has CDR1 DFQATT and CDR2 SNEGSKA (reference sequence). The CDR3 loop spans 15 amino acids. The CDR3 region has the DNA TGCAGTGCTAGTCCGGCGGGAGGAGCGGCGGATACGCAGTATTTT. Translated: CSASPAGGAADTQYF.

Here the CDR3 DNA reads TGTGCCAGCAGTGATAGCGGGAGAAGGGCAGATACGCAGTATTTT. The encoded protein is CASSDSGRRADTQYF. The J gene is TRBJ2-3, the V gene TRBV2; 9 bases fit TRBD2. The junction had 5 bases not matched to a gene; V was cut back by 3 bases and J by 4 bases. This CDR3 comprises 15 residues. Germline V gene sequence: CDR1 SNHLY, CDR2 FYNNEI.

The rearrangement links TRBV4-3 to TRBJ2-3; 8 nucleotides agree with TRBD1. The CDR3 has 16 residues. The germline CDR1 and CDR2 sequences are LGHNA and YSLEER. Germline trimming cut 0 bases from V and 3 bases from J; bases unmatched to any gene: 5. This CDR3 is CASSQDSTGGTDTQYF. CDR3 nucleotides: TGCGCCAGCAGCCAAGATAGTACAGGGGGAACAGATACGCAGTATTTT.

V usage is TRBV7-2 and J usage is TRBJ2-6; the D is unclear. The germline V gene encodes CDR1 SGHTA and CDR2 FQGNSA. V was trimmed by 4 bases and J by 4 bases, leaving 11 bases between them. CDR3 length equals 15 residues. CDR3 nucleotides: TGTGCCAGCAGCTCCTCGAGTTACGGGGCCAACGTCCTGACTTTC. It codes for CASSSSSYGANVLTF.

V is TRBV4-2 and J is TRBJ2-1; 11 positions match TRBD2. The CDR3 spans 16 residues. The germline CDR1 and CDR2 sequences are LGHNA and YNFKEQ. V lost 1 base, J lost 5 bases, and 4 bases stayed unmatched. The CDR3 region has the DNA TGTGCCAGCAGCCAAGTTCTAGCGGGGGGCAACAATGAGCAGTTCTTC. This sequence encodes CASSQVLAGGNNEQFF.

This chain joins TRBV7-2 and TRBJ2-7; 8 nucleotides match TRBD2. CDR1 and CDR2 (germline): SGHTA, FQGNSA. This CDR3 contains 17 residues. V was pared by 5 bases and J by 5 bases, with 17 bases of the junction left unmatched. The CDR3 DNA is TGTGCCAGCAGCCTCTACGAAAGGACTAGCCTGTCCCACGAGCAGTACTTC. Translating it yields CASSLYERTSLSHEQYF.

This rearrangement joins TRBV4-2 to TRBJ2-1; 10 nucleotides line up with TRBD2. The CDR3 sequence is 17 residues long. V gave up 0 bases and J gave up 1 base; unmatched junction bases: 3. Per the germline V gene, CDR1 is LGHNA and CDR2 is YNFKEQ. In nucleotides, the CDR3 is TGTGCCAGCAGCCAAGAACTAGCGGGACTGTCCTACAATGAGCAGTTCTTC. The encoded protein is CASSQELAGLSYNEQFF.

The J gene is TRBJ2-5, the V gene TRBV2, with TRBD2 matching over 10 bases. There are 13 residues in the CDR3. From germline, CDR1 is SNHLY and CDR2 FYNNEI. Losses at the gene ends were 10 bases for V and 3 bases for J; bases not matched to a gene: 5. CDR3 sequence reads: CATVGLAEETQYF. CDR3 coding DNA: TGTGCCACAGTCGGACTAGCGGAAGAGACCCAGTACTTC.

The V call is TRBV2, the J call TRBJ1-6; 11 positions agree with TRBD1. Germline V gene sequence: CDR1 SNHLY, CDR2 FYNNEI. V was pared by 1 base and J by 7 bases, with 6 bases of the junction left unmatched. The CDR3 extends over 17 amino acids. CDR3 residues: CASSEVGQGARNSPLHF. The CDR3 nucleotides read TGTGCCAGCAGTGAAGTCGGACAGGGGGCAAGGAATTCACCCCTCCACTTT.

As DNA, the CDR3 is TGTGCCAGCAGCTCCTGGGGGGGGCGCGAGCAGTACTTC. This sequence encodes CASSSWGGREQYF. The chain has TRBV11-2 and TRBJ2-7, with TRBD2 as a possible D gene (7 bases). Per the germline V gene, CDR1 is SGHAT and CDR2 is FQNNGV. V lost 4 bases, J lost 6 bases, and 13 bases lay in between. This CDR3 has 13 amino acids.

The V and J genes are TRBV4-2 and TRBJ2-7; 8 bases align to TRBD2. Trimming cost V 1 base and J 5 bases; bases outside gene matches: 7. Germline V CDR1 and CDR2: LGHNA, YNFKEQ. The CDR3 is 15 amino acids. The CDR3 bases are TGTGCCAGCAGCCAAGTACTAGCGGAAAGTCACGAGCAGTACTTC. Its protein product is CASSQVLAESHEQYF.

The chain combines TRBV15 with TRBJ2-7; 10 bases agree with TRBD2. V lost 0 bases and J lost 4; bases outside the gene matches: 6. This CDR3 spans 16 amino acids. The germline V gene encodes CDR1 LNHNV and CDR2 YYDKDF (reference sequence). The chain's CDR3 is CATSRDKTSGIYEQYF. The CDR3 coding sequence is TGTGCCACCAGCAGAGATAAAACTAGCGGGATTTACGAGCAGTACTTC. Full variable domain (outside the CDR3, taken from reference TRBV15 and TRBJ2-7): DAMVIQNPRYQVTQFGKPVTLSCSQTLNHNVMYWYQQKSSQAPKLLFHYYDKDFNNEADTPDNFQSRRPNTSFCFLDIRSPGLGDTAMYLCATSRDKTSGIYEQYFGPGTRLTVT.

The chain combines TRBV19 with TRBJ2-3; D gene unclear. CDR3 size: 13 residues. Per the germline V gene, CDR1 is LNHDA and CDR2 is SQIVND (reference sequence). V was pared by 6 bases and J by 3 bases, with 10 bases between. The CDR3 DNA sequence: TGTGCCAGTAGGCCGACAACTACAGATACGCAGTATTTT. This sequence encodes CASRPTTTDTQYF.

This chain connects TRBV12-3 or TRBV12-4 to TRBJ1-3, with D unclear. The CDR3 totals 13 residues. Deletions cut 3 bases from V and 4 bases from J, with 7 bases between. The CDR3 loop is CASSFQAGNTIYF. CDR3 nucleotide sequence: TGTGCCAGCAGTTTTCAGGCAGGAAACACCATATATTTT.

This chain links TRBV5-1 with TRBJ2-7, with 8 bases matching TRBD1. Germline loops: CDR1 SGHRS, CDR2 YFSETQ. V was clipped by 4 bases and J by 6 bases; unmatched bases: 6. The CDR3 is made up of 13 amino acids. This CDR3 is CASSDRTGSEQYF. As DNA, the CDR3 is TGCGCCAGCAGCGACAGGACAGGGAGCGAGCAGTACTTC. The variable domain in full, with the rest retrieved from reference TRBV5-1 and TRBJ2-7, is KAGVTQTPRYLIKTRGQQVTLSCSPISGHRSVSWYQQTPGQGLQFLFEYFSETQRNKGNFPGRFSGRQFSNSRSEMNVSTLELGDSALYLCASSDRTGSEQYFGPGTRLTVT.

This chain connects TRBV2 to TRBJ2-7; D is undetermined. This CDR3 is built from 14 residues. Trimming shortened V by 6 bases and J by 0 bases, and 12 bases separated the two germline ends. Germline V CDR1 and CDR2: SNHLY, FYNNEI. As DNA, the CDR3 is TGTGCCAGCAGGAGCAGGATAATCTCCTACGAGCAGTACTTC. Amino acids: CASRSRIISYEQYF.